This T cell receptor (beta chain) was sequenced during a study of response to subunit inactivated influenza vaccine. General study points: It was the authors' suggestion that each seasonal influenza vaccination recruits few new T cells.

This clonotype was detected a few times. What it binds is not known. TCRdb reanalysed the RT-PCR reads using MiXCR and keeps one entry per CDR3 protein. The sample lists roughly 500,000 distinct CDR3 sequences; 20% to 25% were seen once. Looked up from germline, CDR1 is SEHNR and CDR2 is FQNEAQ (reference sequence). This CDR3 comprises 14 residues. V was trimmed by 1 base and J by 2 bases, leaving 8 bases between them. The same data also went into a second study, on T cells expressing NK-cell markers. That report notes: For TCR beta, cDNA was produced by 5'RACE template switching with UMIs. Each TCR beta repertoire originated in sorted T cells that were CD3+CD56+NKG2C+, CD3+CD56+NKG2C- or CD3+CD56-NKG2C+. The authors sequenced eight donors, of whom seven were HCMV-seropositive and one was seronegative. NKG2C+ dominant clonotype frequencies in five or six donors were roughly 1.0-8% of CD8+ T cells.

This receptor was taken from a man aged 50-60 years who received an inactivated influenza vaccine. The chain has TRBV7-9 and TRBJ1-2; D unresolved. The sequencing used CD4+ T cells sorted from PBMCs, collected 11 to 12 days after vaccination. The CDR3 reads CASSLVLGNYGYTF. The CDR3 nucleotides are TGTGCCAGCAGCTTAGTTTTGGGGAACTATGGCTACACCTTC.